A selection of T cell receptor beta chains follows, all from one sample in a study of blood T cell repertoires in COVID-19. Repertoires were generated with immunoSEQ multiplex PCR, while TCRdb's copy carries only in-frame clones and drops some. The sample holds about 200,000 clones, approximately 86% seen once. Sequenced material: peripheral blood. The receptors were sampled from a man aged 55 to 70 with acute or convalescent COVID-19. The CDR3 runs from the conserved cysteine through the conserved F or W. The order of the fields is J gene, clone size, D gene, V gene, CDR3 DNA, CDR3 protein. The D gene is left open where the match is weak. Clone sizes are given selectively: once, few, many, or a class where the clone is expanded.

TRBJ1-1 - - TRBV6-2/TRBV6-3 TGTGCCAGCAGTTACGGGCGTAATAACATGAACACTGAAGCTTTCTTT CASSYGRNNMNTEAFF
TRBJ2-3 - TRBD1 TRBV4-2 TGTGCCAGCAGCCAAGGGGCAGGGGGCGCAGATACGCAGTATTTT CASSQGAGGADTQYF
TRBJ2-3 - - TRBV5-1 TGCGCCAGCCGCCCACCGGGACTCTCTAGCACAGATACGCAGTATTTT CASRPPGLSSTDTQYF
TRBJ1-5 once - TRBV5-1 TGCGCCAGCAGCTTGGACGGTGTAGCAAATCAGCCCCAGCATTTT CASSLDGVANQPQHF
TRBJ2-2 - TRBD2 TRBV7-6 TGTGCCAGCAGCCCCGGGACTAGCGTGACGATGAACACCGGGGAGCTGTTTTTT CASSPGTSVTMNTGELFF
TRBJ1-1 many - TRBV28 TGTGCCAGCAGTTCCCCCAGGTGGGGGGGAGCGTACACTGAAGCTTTCTTT CASSSPRWGGAYTEAFF
TRBJ1-5 - - TRBV12-3/TRBV12-4 TGTGCCAGCAGCTGGGGGGGCGGTCAGCCCCAGCATTTT CASSWGGGQPQHF
TRBJ2-7 - TRBD1 TRBV5-6 TGTGCCAGCAGCTTGATTACAGGGGCCTACGAGCAGTACTTC CASSLITGAYEQYF
TRBJ1-1 few - TRBV12-3/TRBV12-4 TGTGCCAGCAGTTTAGCGTCTCTGACTGAAGCTTTCTTT CASSLASLTEAFF
TRBJ2-3 - - TRBV7-7 TGTGCCAGCAGCTTAGGCGGGGCCAGGGGGAACACAGATACGCAGTATTTT CASSLGGARGNTDTQYF